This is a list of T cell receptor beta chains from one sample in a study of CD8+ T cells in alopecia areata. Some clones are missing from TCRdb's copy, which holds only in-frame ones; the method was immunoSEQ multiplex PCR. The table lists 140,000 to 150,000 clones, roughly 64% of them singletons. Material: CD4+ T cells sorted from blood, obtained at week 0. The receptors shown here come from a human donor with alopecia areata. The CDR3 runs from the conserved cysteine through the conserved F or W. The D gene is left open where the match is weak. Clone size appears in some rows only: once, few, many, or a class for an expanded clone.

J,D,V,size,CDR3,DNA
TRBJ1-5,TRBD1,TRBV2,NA,CASTDSPGQVSYF,TGTGCCAGCACTGACTCCCCGGGACAGGTCTCATATTTT
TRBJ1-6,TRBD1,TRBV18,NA,CASSLTGGDSPLHF,TGTGCCAGCTCCCTGACAGGGGGTGATTCACCCCTCCACTTT
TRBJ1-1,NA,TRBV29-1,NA,CSVSRDWGTEAFF,TGCAGCGTTTCGCGGGACTGGGGCACTGAAGCTTTCTTT
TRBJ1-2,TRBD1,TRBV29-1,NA,CSVREGRTGLNYGYTF,TGCAGCGTAAGGGAGGGGAGGACAGGGCTTAACTATGGCTACACCTTC
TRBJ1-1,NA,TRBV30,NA,CASGSQGTDTEAFF,TGTGCCTCGGGTTCTCAGGGAACGGATACTGAAGCTTTCTTT
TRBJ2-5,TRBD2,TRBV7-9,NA,CASSRSGGGETQYF,TGTGCCAGCAGCCGTAGCGGGGGAGGAGAGACCCAGTACTTC
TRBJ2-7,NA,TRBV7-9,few,CASSLDSSSYEQYF,TGTGCCAGCAGCTTAGACAGCAGCTCCTACGAGCAGTACTTC
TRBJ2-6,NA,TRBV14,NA,CASSQSGANVLTF,TGTGCCAGCAGCCAATCAGGGGCCAACGTCCTGACTTTC
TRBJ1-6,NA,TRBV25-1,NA,CASGQRGNSPLHF,TGTGCCAGCGGACAGAGAGGGAATTCACCCCTCCACTTT
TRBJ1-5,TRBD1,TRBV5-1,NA,CASSLTGQNQPQHF,TGCGCCAGCAGCTTGACGGGACAGAATCAGCCCCAGCATTTT
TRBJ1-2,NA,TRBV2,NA,CASSQRQKYGYTF,TGTGCCAGCAGTCAAAGGCAGAAATATGGCTACACCTTC
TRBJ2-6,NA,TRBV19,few,CASSMPPAFSGANVLTF,TGTGCCAGTAGTATGCCACCAGCTTTCTCTGGGGCCAACGTCCTGACTTTC
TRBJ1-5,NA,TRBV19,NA,CASSPRNQPQHF,TGTGCCAGTAGTCCGCGGAATCAGCCCCAGCATTTT
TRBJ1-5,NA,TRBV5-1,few,CASSEGGDAQPQHF,TGCGCCAGCAGCGAGGGAGGTGACGCTCAGCCCCAGCATTTT
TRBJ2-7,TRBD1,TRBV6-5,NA,CASSRDSGYEQYF,TGTGCCAGCAGTAGGGACAGCGGCTACGAGCAGTACTTC
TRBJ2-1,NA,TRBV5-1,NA,CASSTQTRDLEQFF,TGCGCCAGCAGCACCCAGACCCGGGATCTTGAGCAGTTCTTC
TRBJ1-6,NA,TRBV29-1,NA,CSVGEGVNSPLHF,TGCAGCGTTGGCGAGGGAGTTAATTCACCCCTCCACTTT